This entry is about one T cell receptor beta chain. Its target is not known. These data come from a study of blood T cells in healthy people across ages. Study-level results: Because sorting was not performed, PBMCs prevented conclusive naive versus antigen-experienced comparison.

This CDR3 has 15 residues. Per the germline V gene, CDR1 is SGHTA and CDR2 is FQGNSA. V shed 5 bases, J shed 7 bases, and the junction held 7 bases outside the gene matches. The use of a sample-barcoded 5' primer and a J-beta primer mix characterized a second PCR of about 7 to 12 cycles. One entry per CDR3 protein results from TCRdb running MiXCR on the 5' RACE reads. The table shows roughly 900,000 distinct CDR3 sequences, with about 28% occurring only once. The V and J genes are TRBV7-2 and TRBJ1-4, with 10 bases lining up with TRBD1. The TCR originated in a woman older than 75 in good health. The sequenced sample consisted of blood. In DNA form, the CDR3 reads TGTGCCAGCAGCATTGACAGGGGGCAGGGTGAAAAACTGTTTTTT. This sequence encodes CASSIDRGQGEKLFF. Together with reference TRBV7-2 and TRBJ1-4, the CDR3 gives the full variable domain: GAGVSQSPSNKVTEKGKDVELRCDPISGHTALYWYRQSLGQGLEFLIYFQGNSAPDKSGLPSDRFSAERTGGSVSTLTIQRTQQEDSAVYLCASSIDRGQGEKLFFGSGTQLSVL.